This is a list of T cell receptor beta chains from one sample in a study of cytomegalovirus exposure and HLA in healthy donors. Assay: immunoSEQ multiplex PCR; the TCRdb copy retains only in-frame clones and omits some. The table lists fewer than 130,000 clones, 74% of them singletons, with about 2.6% in the top ten. What was sequenced was PBMCs. These TCRs come from a middle-aged man in good health and CMV-seropositive. CDR3s include the opening cysteine and the closing phenylalanine or tryptophan. A D gene is named only where the DNA matches it firmly. Rows may omit the clone size; those that give it use once, few, many or a size class.

clone_size: -; d_call: TRBD2; j_call: TRBJ2-3; cdr3_length: 14; v_call: TRBV6-1; cdr3_nt: TGTGCCAACCGACTAGCCATGAGCACAGATACGCAGTATTTT; cdr3_aa: CANRLAMSTDTQYF
clone_size: -; d_call: -; j_call: TRBJ2-3; cdr3_length: 15; v_call: TRBV4-1; cdr3_nt: TGCGCCAGCAGCCAAGTGGACACTAGCACAGATACGCAGTATTTT; cdr3_aa: CASSQVDTSTDTQYF
clone_size: few; d_call: -; j_call: TRBJ2-7; cdr3_length: 17; v_call: TRBV30; cdr3_nt: TGTGCCTGGAGCCCTACTACATCGGGGGGCGAAGTTTACGAGCAGTACTTC; cdr3_aa: CAWSPTTSGGEVYEQYF
clone_size: -; d_call: -; j_call: TRBJ1-5; cdr3_length: 14; v_call: TRBV19; cdr3_nt: TGTGCCAGTAGATCGACAGGACCCATCGGGCCCCAGCATTTT; cdr3_aa: CASRSTGPIGPQHF
clone_size: -; d_call: TRBD2; j_call: TRBJ2-7; cdr3_length: 18; v_call: TRBV4-2; cdr3_nt: TGTGCCAGCAGCCAAGAACTGCAGGGTGGCGGGAGCTCCTACGAGCAGTACTTC; cdr3_aa: CASSQELQGGGSSYEQYF
clone_size: few; d_call: -; j_call: TRBJ2-1; cdr3_length: 15; v_call: TRBV7-8; cdr3_nt: TGTGCCAGCAGCTTAAGACTGGCCTCCTACAATGAGCAGTTCTTC; cdr3_aa: CASSLRLASYNEQFF
clone_size: -; d_call: -; j_call: TRBJ1-2; cdr3_length: 15; v_call: TRBV5-1; cdr3_nt: TGCGCCAGCAGCTCAGGACCTTCGAGACTATATGGCTACACCTTC; cdr3_aa: CASSSGPSRLYGYTF
clone_size: -; d_call: TRBD2; j_call: TRBJ2-1; cdr3_length: 15; v_call: TRBV5-1; cdr3_nt: TGCGCCAGCAGCTTGGATGTAGCGGGATACAATGAGCAGTTCTTC; cdr3_aa: CASSLDVAGYNEQFF
clone_size: -; d_call: TRBD2; j_call: TRBJ2-2; cdr3_length: 16; v_call: TRBV7-3; cdr3_nt: TGTGCCAGCAGCTTAAATAGCGGGGGGAACACCGGGGAGCTGTTTTTT; cdr3_aa: CASSLNSGGNTGELFF
clone_size: -; d_call: TRBD1; j_call: TRBJ2-1; cdr3_length: 12; v_call: TRBV5-4; cdr3_nt: TGTGCCAGCAGTCGGGACAGTCCTGAGCAGTTCTTC; cdr3_aa: CASSRDSPEQFF
clone_size: few; d_call: TRBD1; j_call: TRBJ2-2; cdr3_length: 18; v_call: TRBV19; cdr3_nt: TGTGCCAGTAGTATCCCTTCGTACAGGGGCGGAAGCACCGGGGAGCTGTTTTTT; cdr3_aa: CASSIPSYRGGSTGELFF
clone_size: -; d_call: -; j_call: TRBJ2-7; cdr3_length: 14; v_call: TRBV10-3; cdr3_nt: TGTGCCATCAGTGAAGGCGGGGGCATCTACGAGCAGTACTTC; cdr3_aa: CAISEGGGIYEQYF
clone_size: few; d_call: -; j_call: TRBJ1-2; cdr3_length: 14; v_call: TRBV7-8; cdr3_nt: TGTGCCAGCAGCCCATCCACAGGGAACTATGGCTACACCTTC; cdr3_aa: CASSPSTGNYGYTF
clone_size: once; d_call: TRBD2; j_call: TRBJ2-7; cdr3_length: 15; v_call: TRBV6-5; cdr3_nt: TGTGCCAGCAGCCCCTCCCGCGGGGGTCCCTACGAGCAGTACTTC; cdr3_aa: CASSPSRGGPYEQYF
clone_size: few; d_call: -; j_call: TRBJ1-1; cdr3_length: 17; v_call: TRBV4-2; cdr3_nt: TGTGCCAGCAGCCCCCTCCTCAGGGATAGGTTGAACACTGAAGCTTTCTTT; cdr3_aa: CASSPLLRDRLNTEAFF
clone_size: -; d_call: -; j_call: TRBJ1-4; cdr3_length: 16; v_call: TRBV9; cdr3_nt: TGTGCCAGCAGCGTAGGCTCGGGGGGGCGGGTTGAAAAACTGTTTTTT; cdr3_aa: CASSVGSGGRVEKLFF
clone_size: few; d_call: TRBD2; j_call: TRBJ2-1; cdr3_length: 20; v_call: TRBV4-1; cdr3_nt: TGCGCCAGCAGCCAAGACGGCACCGGAGGCCGGACTAGCGGGTGGAATGAGCAGTTCTTC; cdr3_aa: CASSQDGTGGRTSGWNEQFF
clone_size: -; d_call: TRBD2; j_call: TRBJ2-3; cdr3_length: 16; v_call: TRBV14; cdr3_nt: TGTGCCAGCAGCCAAGGAGCGGGAGGGCCCACAGATACGCAGTATTTT; cdr3_aa: CASSQGAGGPTDTQYF
clone_size: -; d_call: -; j_call: TRBJ1-2; cdr3_length: 13; v_call: TRBV2; cdr3_nt: TGTGCCAGCAGCCCCGAGACACTCCCAGGCTACACCTTC; cdr3_aa: CASSPETLPGYTF
clone_size: -; d_call: TRBD2; j_call: TRBJ2-5; cdr3_length: 16; v_call: TRBV4-2; cdr3_nt: TGTGCCAGCAGCCAAGGTCTAGCGGGATCACAAGAGACCCAGTACTTC; cdr3_aa: CASSQGLAGSQETQYF
clone_size: -; d_call: -; j_call: TRBJ2-5; cdr3_length: 17; v_call: TRBV4-1; cdr3_nt: TGCGCCAGCAGCCAAGATTGGTCGTGGGGCAGTCAAGAGACCCAGTACTTC; cdr3_aa: CASSQDWSWGSQETQYF
clone_size: -; d_call: TRBD1; j_call: TRBJ2-7; cdr3_length: 15; v_call: TRBV10-3; cdr3_nt: TGTGCCATCAGTGAACCGGACAGGGACATCTACGAGCAGTACTTC; cdr3_aa: CAISEPDRDIYEQYF
clone_size: few; d_call: -; j_call: TRBJ1-6; cdr3_length: 14; v_call: TRBV2; cdr3_nt: TGTGCCAGCAGGGAGAGCTCCTATAATTCACCCCTCCACTTT; cdr3_aa: CASRESSYNSPLHF
clone_size: -; d_call: -; j_call: TRBJ1-2; cdr3_length: 14; v_call: TRBV19; cdr3_nt: TGTGCCAGTAGTACCCTTGGACAGCCCTATGGCTACACCTTC; cdr3_aa: CASSTLGQPYGYTF
clone_size: -; d_call: -; j_call: TRBJ1-2; cdr3_length: 14; v_call: TRBV6-6; cdr3_nt: TGTGCCAGCAGAATTCAGGGATCTGACTATGGCTACACCTTC; cdr3_aa: CASRIQGSDYGYTF